Listed below are T cell receptor beta chains from one sample, sequenced in a study. This table comes from immunoSEQ multiplex PCR, and its TCRdb copy is limited to in-frame clones, with some not included. Of about 50,000 clones listed, 90% to 95% are singletons. The sample consisted of PBMCs. The source is a man in his forties with rheumatoid arthritis. Each CDR3 is given with its conserved first and last residue. The order of the fields is clone size, V gene, D gene, J gene, CDR3 protein, CDR3 DNA. D genes are given only for firm matches. Only some rows state a clone size, as once, few, many or a class for expanded clones.

-	TRBV7-3	-	TRBJ2-3	CASSLVAVQPTDTQYF	TGTGCCAGCAGCTTGGTGGCCGTCCAGCCCACAGATACGCAGTATTTT
-	TRBV4-1	TRBD1	TRBJ1-2	CASSQVNRGYGYTF	TGCGCCAGCAGCCAAGTGAACAGGGGCTATGGCTACACCTTC
-	TRBV29-1	-	TRBJ2-5	CSVEPRGLGQETQYF	TGCAGCGTTGAACCCCGGGGACTGGGCCAAGAGACCCAGTACTTC
-	TRBV18	-	TRBJ2-3	CASSPRILPDTQYF	TGTGCCAGCTCACCACGTATCCTTCCAGATACGCAGTATTTT
-	TRBV27	-	TRBJ2-3	CAGLRGRALDTQYF	TGTGCCGGTTTAAGGGGGAGGGCCTTAGATACGCAGTATTTT
-	TRBV25-1	-	TRBJ2-7	CASSGGGSASYEQYF	TGTGCCAGCAGTGGAGGAGGGAGCGCCTCCTACGAGCAGTACTTC
-	TRBV6-4	-	TRBJ2-1	CASSNSVGYNEQFF	TGTGCCAGCAGTAATAGCGTAGGCTACAATGAGCAGTTCTTC
-	TRBV6-5	TRBD1	TRBJ1-1	CASGGQLNTEAFF	TGTGCCAGCGGGGGACAGCTGAACACTGAAGCTTTCTTT
-	TRBV9	-	TRBJ2-7	CASSPPGGDPLGEQYF	TGTGCCAGCAGCCCCCCCGGTGGGGATCCTTTGGGCGAGCAGTACTTC
-	TRBV6-5	-	TRBJ1-1	CASSYQVVGNTEAFF	TGTGCCAGCAGTTACCAGGTGGTAGGGAACACTGAAGCTTTCTTT
once	TRBV19	-	TRBJ1-1	CASKKTVDTEAFF	TGTGCCAGTAAGAAGACAGTTGACACTGAAGCTTTCTTT
-	TRBV27	-	TRBJ2-7	CASSSTGMGGPYEQYF	TGTGCCAGCAGTTCCACGGGGATGGGGGGCCCCTACGAGCAGTACTTC
few	TRBV6-5	-	TRBJ1-5	CASSRTRVGNQPQHF	TGTGCCAGCAGTAGAACACGGGTCGGCAATCAGCCCCAGCATTTT
-	TRBV19	-	TRBJ2-6	CASSIEGTGANVLTF	TGTGCCAGTAGTATAGAGGGAACTGGGGCCAACGTCCTGACTTTC
once	TRBV5-5	-	TRBJ1-1	CASEYRNTEAFF	TGTGCCAGCGAATACCGGAACACTGAAGCTTTCTTT
-	TRBV6-5	-	TRBJ1-1	CASSYSPGSSTEAFF	TGTGCCAGCAGTTACTCTCCGGGATCGAGTACTGAAGCTTTCTTT
-	TRBV29-1	-	TRBJ2-1	CSVELVGVESYNEQFF	TGCAGCGTTGAGCTGGTCGGAGTAGAATCCTACAATGAGCAGTTCTTC
-	TRBV7-3	-	TRBJ2-1	CASSLIPRAGRASYNEQFF	TGTGCCAGCAGCTTAATCCCACGGGCAGGTAGGGCTTCCTACAATGAGCAGTTCTTC
-	TRBV6-1	-	TRBJ1-5	CASSEPNRVGSNQPQHF	TGTGCCAGCAGTGAGCCGAACAGGGTTGGTAGCAATCAGCCCCAGCATTTT
once	TRBV15	TRBD1	TRBJ2-5	CATSRDVGQGQETQYF	TGTGCCACCAGCAGAGATGTGGGACAGGGCCAAGAGACCCAGTACTTC
-	TRBV29-1	TRBD1	TRBJ1-1	CSVRTGDIAFF	TGCAGCGTAAGGACAGGGGATATAGCTTTCTTT
-	TRBV6-5	-	TRBJ1-5	CASSSRGGYSNQPQHF	TGTGCCAGCAGTTCGAGGGGGGGGTATAGCAATCAGCCCCAGCATTTT
few	TRBV7-9	-	TRBJ1-1	CASSPSLQGGYTEAFF	TGTGCCAGCAGCCCCTCGTTACAGGGAGGTTACACTGAAGCTTTCTTT
-	TRBV10-3	-	TRBJ1-2	CAISVTANYGYTF	TGTGCCATCAGTGTAACGGCTAACTATGGCTACACCTTC
-	TRBV9	-	TRBJ2-2	CASSVRTAGELFF	TGTGCCAGCAGCGTAAGGACTGCCGGGGAGCTGTTTTTT
-	TRBV11-3	TRBD1	TRBJ2-7	CASSWGTGFLYEQYF	TGTGCCAGCAGCTGGGGGACAGGGTTTCTCTACGAGCAGTACTTC
-	TRBV19	TRBD2	TRBJ2-1	CASSIRILVLAGGSYNEQFF	TGTGCCAGTAGTATCCGAATTCTCGTACTAGCGGGGGGATCCTACAATGAGCAGTTCTTC
-	TRBV12-5	TRBD2	TRBJ2-2	CASGLGRLAGDNTGELFF	TGTGCTAGTGGTTTGGGGAGACTAGCGGGGGACAACACCGGGGAGCTGTTTTTT
-	TRBV14	-	TRBJ1-2	CASSQMGSPNYGYTF	TGTGCCAGCAGCCAAATGGGCAGCCCTAACTATGGCTACACCTTC